A selection of T cell receptor beta chains follows, all from one sample in a study of cytomegalovirus exposure and HLA in healthy donors. Here immunoSEQ multiplex PCR was the method, and the copy in TCRdb shows in-frame clones only, minus some. The profile covers 140,000 to 150,000 clones, with 60% to 85% appearing a single time and 6.5% to 8.5% taken by the ten largest. The sample comprised PBMCs. The receptor source for this set is a woman between 35 and 50 years old in good health and CMV-seropositive. CDR3s include the opening cysteine and the closing phenylalanine or tryptophan. Fields, in order: clone size, V gene, CDR3 length, D gene, J gene, CDR3 DNA, CDR3 protein. The D gene is left open where the match is weak. Size is omitted from some rows. Given values are once, few, many or a class for expanded clones.

>-|TRBV7-9|12|-|TRBJ1-2
TGTGCCAGCAGCTTAGCGGTAGGGGGTTACACCTTC
CASSLAVGGYTF
>-|TRBV19|15|-|TRBJ2-5
TGTGCCAGTACCGACCGTGGAAGTAGGGGGGAGACCCAGTACTTC
CASTDRGSRGETQYF
>few|TRBV5-4|16|-|TRBJ1-6
TGTGCCAGCAACCAAGGAGGGCCCGGCGGAAATTCACCCCTCCACTTT
CASNQGGPGGNSPLHF
>-|TRBV18|15|-|TRBJ2-7
TGTGCCAGCTCACCTCCACAGGGTTGGTCGGGCGAGCAGTACTTC
CASSPPQGWSGEQYF
>-|TRBV7-2|17|TRBD1|TRBJ1-2
TGTGCCAGCAGCCTGAGAGGACAGGGGGCGCTTAACTATGGCTACACCTTC
CASSLRGQGALNYGYTF
>-|TRBV11-2|18|-|TRBJ1-3
TGTGCCAGCAGCTTAGATTGGGTTCCGGGGATGGCTGGAAACACCATATATTTT
CASSLDWVPGMAGNTIYF
>-|TRBV4-2|15|-|TRBJ2-3
TGTGCCAGCAGCCAAGATACTAGTTTCACAGATACGCAGTATTTT
CASSQDTSFTDTQYF
>once|TRBV19|15|TRBD1|TRBJ1-1
TGTGCCAGTAGTCCTCGGGACAGGGCGAACACTGAAGCTTTCTTT
CASSPRDRANTEAFF
>-|TRBV2|18|TRBD1|TRBJ1-5
TGTGCCAGCAGTTCCCCTGCCGGGACAGGGTTCGGCAATCAGCCCCAGCATTTT
CASSSPAGTGFGNQPQHF
>-|TRBV28|13|TRBD1|TRBJ2-1
TGTGCCAGCAGAACAACAGGGGTAAATGAGCAGTTCTTC
CASRTTGVNEQFF
>-|TRBV7-6|17|TRBD2|TRBJ2-3
TGTGCCAGCAGCTCCGAGACTAGCGGGGGGGCCACAGATACGCAGTATTTT
CASSSETSGGATDTQYF
>-|TRBV7-9|14|-|TRBJ1-2
TGTGCCACGGGGGGGGCAAGAGATAACTATGGCTACACCTTC
CATGGARDNYGYTF
>-|TRBV10-3|11|-|TRBJ1-2
TGTGCCATCAGTACTGGAGTTGGCTACACCTTC
CAISTGVGYTF
>-|TRBV14|14|-|TRBJ1-6
TGTGCCAGCAGCCCGGGACTCGGTAATTCACCCCTCCACTTT
CASSPGLGNSPLHF
>few|TRBV5-1|16|TRBD2|TRBJ2-1
TGCGCCAGCAGCTTGGCCCCGGGGGGGTTAGCAAATGAGCAGTTCTTC
CASSLAPGGLANEQFF
>-|TRBV2|14|TRBD1|TRBJ1-3
TGTGCCAGCAGGCAGGGACAGGGAGGAAACACCATATATTTT
CASRQGQGGNTIYF
>-|TRBV5-4|13|-|TRBJ1-2
TGTGCCAGCAGCTTGGAAACGGGGTATGGCTACACCTTC
CASSLETGYGYTF
>-|TRBV15|15|-|TRBJ2-7
TGTGCCACCAGCAGAGAGCAGGGCCTCTCCTACGAGCAGTACTTC
CATSREQGLSYEQYF
>-|TRBV18|13|-|TRBJ1-4
TGTGCCAGCTCATCCGAACAGGGTTCTGGACTGTTTTTT
CASSSEQGSGLFF
>-|TRBV4-1|14|-|TRBJ2-5
TGCGCCAGCAGCCAAGCTATAGGGGTAGAGACCCAGTACTTC
CASSQAIGVETQYF
>-|TRBV5-1|15|TRBD2|TRBJ2-3
TGCGCCAGCAGCCTTAGCGGGGGGCCAGCGGATACGCAGTATTTT
CASSLSGGPADTQYF
>-|TRBV11-3|17|-|TRBJ2-7
TGTGCCAGCAGCTTAATTAGGCCCGACCAGTCCCCTAGCGAGCAGTACTTC
CASSLIRPDQSPSEQYF
>-|TRBV15|13|-|TRBJ2-7
TGTGCCACCAGCAGGGGGCGACTTGAGGAGCAGTACTTC
CATSRGRLEEQYF
>-|TRBV9|13|-|TRBJ1-2
TGTGCCAGCAGCGTCGGGACAAACTATGGCTACACCTTC
CASSVGTNYGYTF
>-|TRBV25-1|12|-|TRBJ1-2
TGTGCCACTGTGGACATCGGCTATGGCTACACCTTC
CATVDIGYGYTF
>few|TRBV9|17|TRBD2|TRBJ2-2
TGTGCCAGCAGCGTAGAACTAGCGGGGGCCAACACCGGGGAGCTGTTTTTT
CASSVELAGANTGELFF
>-|TRBV5-1|15|TRBD1|TRBJ1-1
TGCGCCAGCAGCACCGGACAGGGAGGCAACACTGAAGCTTTCTTT
CASSTGQGGNTEAFF
>-|TRBV18|13|-|TRBJ1-1
TGTGCCAGCTCACCATCCCGGGACACTGAAGCTTTCTTT
CASSPSRDTEAFF
>-|TRBV7-9|15|TRBD1|TRBJ2-1
TGTGCCAGCACCCCACCGGGACAGCCATACAATGAGCAGTTCTTC
CASTPPGQPYNEQFF
>-|TRBV28|18|-|TRBJ2-6
TGTGCCAGCAGCCCACATACCGGGTCTAGCTCTGGGGCCAACGTCCTGACTTTC
CASSPHTGSSSGANVLTF
>-|TRBV6-5|15|-|TRBJ1-1
TGTGCCAGCACCAGAGGGGGGGGGTCGGGCACTGAAGCTTTCTTT
CASTRGGGSGTEAFF
>-|TRBV6-5|16|-|TRBJ1-3
TGTGCCAGCAGTTACTCTGACAGGAGCTCTGGAAACACCATATATTTT
CASSYSDRSSGNTIYF
>-|TRBV6-6|16|TRBD1|TRBJ1-5
TGTGCCAGTGACAGGGTGGGACCCGATAGCAATCAGCCCCAGCATTTT
CASDRVGPDSNQPQHF
>-|TRBV7-9|16|TRBD2|TRBJ2-1
TGTGCCAGCAGCTCTCAGCGGGGACTCTCCTACAATGAGCAGTTCTTC
CASSSQRGLSYNEQFF
>-|TRBV6-1|16|TRBD2|TRBJ2-5
TGTGCCAGCAGTGACCAACCCAGCGGGGTAGGGGAGACCCAGTACTTC
CASSDQPSGVGETQYF
>-|TRBV6-5|15|-|TRBJ2-5
TGTGCCAGCAGACGGAGACAGTGGGATGAAGAGACCCAGTACTTC
CASRRRQWDEETQYF
>-|TRBV6-1|14|-|TRBJ2-2
TGTGCCTCCCGGGACATCGCGAACACCGGGGAGCTGTTTTTT
CASRDIANTGELFF
>-|TRBV7-6|13|-|TRBJ2-2
TGTGCCAGCAGCTTGGCGGGTACCGGGGAGCTGTTTTTT
CASSLAGTGELFF
>-|TRBV7-9|15|TRBD1|TRBJ2-1
TGTGCCAGCAGCGAGACAGGGTACTCCTACAATGAGCAGTTCTTC
CASSETGYSYNEQFF
>few|TRBV7-9|14|-|TRBJ1-2
TGTGCCAGCACCCGGGTCCTTGGAGGCTATGGCTACACCTTC
CASTRVLGGYGYTF
>-|TRBV27|13|-|TRBJ1-5
TGTGCCAGCAGTTTACAATTCAATCAGCCCCAGCATTTT
CASSLQFNQPQHF
>-|TRBV11-2|14|-|TRBJ2-5
TGTGCCAGCAGCTTGATGGGGGGTGGGGAGACCCAGTACTTC
CASSLMGGGETQYF
>-|TRBV4-2|15|-|TRBJ2-3
TGTGCCAGCAGCCAAGATGGGACACTCACAGATACGCAGTATTTT
CASSQDGTLTDTQYF
>-|TRBV7-3|15|TRBD1|TRBJ2-1
TGTGCCAGCAGCCCGGGGACAGGGAGATACAATGAGCAGTTCTTC
CASSPGTGRYNEQFF
>-|TRBV7-9|15|-|TRBJ1-1
TGTGCCAGCAGCCAACCGACAGGAATGAACACTGAAGCTTTCTTT
CASSQPTGMNTEAFF
>-|TRBV2|12|TRBD2|TRBJ2-1
TGTGCCAGCAGTGAAGCGGGGACTAGCGGGATCTTC
CASSEAGTSGIF
>-|TRBV6-6|14|-|TRBJ1-5
TGTGCCAGCAGTAGGCAGGGCGGCAATCAGCCCCAGCATTTT
CASSRQGGNQPQHF
>-|TRBV5-1|18|TRBD2|TRBJ2-1
TGCGCCAGCAGCTCCCCTACGATAAGCGGGGGGGCAGTAAATGAGCAGTTCTTC
CASSSPTISGGAVNEQFF
>-|TRBV9|16|TRBD1|TRBJ1-6
TGTGCCAGCAGCGGTGGGACAGGGGAGTTCGGTTCACCCCTCCACTTT
CASSGGTGEFGSPLHF
>-|TRBV2|17|-|TRBJ1-1
TGTGCCAGCAGTGAATCCGGTATACCCTTCCGCGACACTGAAGCTTTCTTT
CASSESGIPFRDTEAFF
>-|TRBV18|18|TRBD1|TRBJ1-6
TGTGCCAGCTCACCAAATAGACAGGGGCGGAATCAGAATTCACCCCTCCACTTT
CASSPNRQGRNQNSPLHF
>once|TRBV11-1|13|-|TRBJ2-7
TGTGCCAGCAGCTTATTTCGAGCCTACGAGCAGTACTTC
CASSLFRAYEQYF
>-|TRBV23-1|14|TRBD1|TRBJ1-5
TGCGCCAGCAAACCGGGACAGGGGGATCAGCCCCAGCATTTT
CASKPGQGDQPQHF
>-|TRBV19|14|TRBD2|TRBJ2-5
TGTGCCAGTAGTATTGGGGGGGAACAAGAGACCCAGTACTTC
CASSIGGEQETQYF
>-|TRBV6-1|15|TRBD1|TRBJ1-1
TGTGCCAGCAGGGGACAGGGGGGACCGAACACTGAAGCTTTCTTT
CASRGQGGPNTEAFF
>-|TRBV27|14|-|TRBJ1-1
TGTGCCAGCAGGCCACAGGGCATGAACACTGAAGCTTTCTTT
CASRPQGMNTEAFF
>-|TRBV28|16|TRBD1|TRBJ2-6
TGTGCCAGCAGTCCCGCGACAGGGTCTGGGGCCAACGTCCTGACTTTC
CASSPATGSGANVLTF
>once|TRBV5-1|15|-|TRBJ1-1
TGCGCCAGCAGCTTGTCGGGACTTCGGAACACTGAAGCTTTCTTT
CASSLSGLRNTEAFF
>-|TRBV7-9|16|-|TRBJ2-7
TGTGCCAGCAGCTTACCCCCCCTACAGGGGAGGAACGAGCAGTACTTC
CASSLPPLQGRNEQYF
>-|TRBV9|16|-|TRBJ1-3
TGTGCCAGCAGCGTTTCACCCTCCGGAGCTGGAAACACCATATATTTT
CASSVSPSGAGNTIYF